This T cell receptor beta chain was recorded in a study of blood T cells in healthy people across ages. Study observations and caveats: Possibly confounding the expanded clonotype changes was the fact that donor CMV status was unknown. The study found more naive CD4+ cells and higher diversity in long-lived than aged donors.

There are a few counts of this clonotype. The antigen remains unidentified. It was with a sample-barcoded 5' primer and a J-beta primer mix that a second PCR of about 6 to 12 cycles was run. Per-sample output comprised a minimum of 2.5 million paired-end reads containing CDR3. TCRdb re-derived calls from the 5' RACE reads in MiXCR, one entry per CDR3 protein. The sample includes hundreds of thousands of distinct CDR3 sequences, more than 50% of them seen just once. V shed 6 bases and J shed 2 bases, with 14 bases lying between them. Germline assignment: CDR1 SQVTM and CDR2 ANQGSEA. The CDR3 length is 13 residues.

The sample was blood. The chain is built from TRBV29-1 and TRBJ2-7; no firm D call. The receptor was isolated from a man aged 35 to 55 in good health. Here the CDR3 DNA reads TGCAGCGTGCCCTGGGGATCTACCTACGAGCAGTACTTC. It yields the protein CSVPWGSTYEQYF.